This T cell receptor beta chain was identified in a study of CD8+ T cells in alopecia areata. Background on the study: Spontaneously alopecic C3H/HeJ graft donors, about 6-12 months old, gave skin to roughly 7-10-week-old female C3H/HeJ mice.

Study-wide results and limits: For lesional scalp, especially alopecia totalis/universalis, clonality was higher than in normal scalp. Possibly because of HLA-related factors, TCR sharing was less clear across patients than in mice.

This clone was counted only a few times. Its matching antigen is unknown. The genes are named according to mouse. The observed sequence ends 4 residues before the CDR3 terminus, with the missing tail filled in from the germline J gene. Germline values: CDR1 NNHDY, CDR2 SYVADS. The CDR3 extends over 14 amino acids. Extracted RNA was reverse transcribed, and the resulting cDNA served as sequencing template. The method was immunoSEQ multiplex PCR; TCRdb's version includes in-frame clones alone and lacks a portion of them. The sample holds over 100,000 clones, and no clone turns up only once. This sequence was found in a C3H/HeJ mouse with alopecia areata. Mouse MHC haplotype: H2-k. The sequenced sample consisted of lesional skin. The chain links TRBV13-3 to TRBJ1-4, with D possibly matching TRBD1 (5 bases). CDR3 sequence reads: CASSDARVGERLFF. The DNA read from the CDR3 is TGTGCCAGCAGTGATGCCAGGGTCGGCGAA.